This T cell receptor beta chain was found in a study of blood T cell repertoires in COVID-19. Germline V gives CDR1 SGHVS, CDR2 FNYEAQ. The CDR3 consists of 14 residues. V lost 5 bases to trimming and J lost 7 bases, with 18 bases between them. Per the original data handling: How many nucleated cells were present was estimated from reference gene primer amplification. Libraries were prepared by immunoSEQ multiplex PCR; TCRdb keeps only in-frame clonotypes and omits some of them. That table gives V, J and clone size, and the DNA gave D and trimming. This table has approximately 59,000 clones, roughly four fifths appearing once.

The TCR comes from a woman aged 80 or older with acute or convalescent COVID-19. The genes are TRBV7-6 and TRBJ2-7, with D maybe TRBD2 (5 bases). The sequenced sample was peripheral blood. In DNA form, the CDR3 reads TGTGCCAGCAGCCCACTTGCTACCCGAGGGGAGCAGTACTTC. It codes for CASSPLATRGEQYF.